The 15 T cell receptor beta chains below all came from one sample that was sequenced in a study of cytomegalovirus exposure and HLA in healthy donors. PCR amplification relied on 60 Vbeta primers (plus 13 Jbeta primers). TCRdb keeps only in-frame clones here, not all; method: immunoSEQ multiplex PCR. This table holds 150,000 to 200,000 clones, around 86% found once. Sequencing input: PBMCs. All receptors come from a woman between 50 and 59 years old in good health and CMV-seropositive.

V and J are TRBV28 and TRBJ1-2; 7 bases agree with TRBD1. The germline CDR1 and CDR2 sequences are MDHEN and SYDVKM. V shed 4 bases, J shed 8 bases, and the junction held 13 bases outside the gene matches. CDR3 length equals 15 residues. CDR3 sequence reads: CASSSSTGARGGYTF. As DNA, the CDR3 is TGTGCCAGCAGTTCGTCCACCGGGGCCAGGGGGGGCTACACCTTC.

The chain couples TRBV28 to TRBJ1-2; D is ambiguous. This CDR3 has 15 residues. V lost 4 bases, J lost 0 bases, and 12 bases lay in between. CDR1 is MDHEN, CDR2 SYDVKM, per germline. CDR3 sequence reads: CASSSKQRANYGYTF. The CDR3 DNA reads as TGTGCCAGCAGTTCCAAACAGAGAGCTAACTATGGCTACACCTTC.

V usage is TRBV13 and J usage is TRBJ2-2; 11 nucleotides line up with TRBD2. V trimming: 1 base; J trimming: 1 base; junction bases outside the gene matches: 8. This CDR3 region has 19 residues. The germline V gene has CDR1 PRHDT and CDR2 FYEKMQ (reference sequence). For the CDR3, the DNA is TGTGCCAGCAGCTTAGCCGGCCTAACTAGCGGGAGGAACACCGGGGAGCTGTTTTTT. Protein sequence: CASSLAGLTSGRNTGELFF.

The CDR3 spells CASNQDRGQTQYF. Written as DNA, the CDR3 is TGTGCCAGCAACCAGGACAGGGGCCAGACCCAGTACTTC. The chain couples TRBV6-5 to TRBJ2-5, with TRBD1 matching 9 bases. Germline V gene lookup returns CDR1 MNHEY and CDR2 SVGAGI. This CDR3 is 13 amino acids long. V trimming: 7 bases; J trimming: 6 bases; junction bases outside the gene matches: 6.

The DNA of the CDR3 is TGTGCCAGCAACTCGCGGGGGGGCGGAGATACGCAGTATTTT. It specifies CASNSRGGGDTQYF. The rearrangement links TRBV2 to TRBJ2-3; 9 nucleotides match TRBD2. Germline loops: CDR1 SNHLY, CDR2 FYNNEI. V dropped 7 bases and J dropped 5; count of bases not matched to a gene: 7. CDR3 length equals 14 residues.

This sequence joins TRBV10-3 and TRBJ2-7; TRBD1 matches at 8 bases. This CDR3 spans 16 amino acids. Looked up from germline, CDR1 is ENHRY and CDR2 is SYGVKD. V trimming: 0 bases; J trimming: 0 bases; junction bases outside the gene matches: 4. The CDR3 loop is CAISESRDRFSYEQYF. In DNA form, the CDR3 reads TGTGCCATCAGTGAGTCAAGGGACAGGTTCTCCTACGAGCAGTACTTC.

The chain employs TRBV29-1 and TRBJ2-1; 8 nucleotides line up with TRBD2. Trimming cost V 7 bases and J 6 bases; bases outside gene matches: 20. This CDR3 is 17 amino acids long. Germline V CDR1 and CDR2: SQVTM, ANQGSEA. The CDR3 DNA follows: TGCAGCGCCTCCCGACTTCGGGGGGGCCCTGGAGCCAATGAGCAGTTCTTC. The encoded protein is CSASRLRGGPGANEQFF.

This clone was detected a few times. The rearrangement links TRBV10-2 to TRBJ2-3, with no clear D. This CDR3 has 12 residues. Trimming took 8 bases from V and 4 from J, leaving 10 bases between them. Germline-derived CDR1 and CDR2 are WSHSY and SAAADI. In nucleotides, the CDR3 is TGCGCCAGCGGTGGCGTGTCAGATACGCAGTATTTT. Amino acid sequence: CASGGVSDTQYF.

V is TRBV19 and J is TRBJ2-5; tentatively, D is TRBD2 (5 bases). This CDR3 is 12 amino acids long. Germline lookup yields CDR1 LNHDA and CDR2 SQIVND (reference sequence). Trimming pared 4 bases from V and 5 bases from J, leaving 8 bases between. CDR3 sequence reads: CASSSEGETQYF. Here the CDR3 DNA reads TGTGCCAGTAGTAGCGAGGGTGAGACCCAGTACTTC. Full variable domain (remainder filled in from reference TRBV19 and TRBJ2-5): DGGITQSPKYLFRKEGQNVTLSCEQNLNHDAMYWYRQDPGQGLRLIYYSQIVNDFQKGDIAEGYSVSREKKESFPLTVTSAQKNPTAFYLCASSSEGETQYFGPGTRLLVL.

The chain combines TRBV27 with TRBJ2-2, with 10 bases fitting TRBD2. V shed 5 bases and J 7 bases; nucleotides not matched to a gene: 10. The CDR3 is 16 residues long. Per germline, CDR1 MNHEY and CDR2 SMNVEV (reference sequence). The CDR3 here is CASSPRLAGVGGELFF. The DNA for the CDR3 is TGTGCCAGCAGTCCCCGGCTAGCGGGAGTTGGCGGGGAGCTGTTTTTT.

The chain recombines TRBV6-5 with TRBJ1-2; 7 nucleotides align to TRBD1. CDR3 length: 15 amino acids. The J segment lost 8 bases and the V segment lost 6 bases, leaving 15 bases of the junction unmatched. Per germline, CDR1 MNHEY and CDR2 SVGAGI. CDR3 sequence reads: CASSNEGGPQQGYTF. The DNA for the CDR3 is TGTGCCAGCAGCAACGAAGGGGGCCCCCAGCAGGGCTACACCTTC.

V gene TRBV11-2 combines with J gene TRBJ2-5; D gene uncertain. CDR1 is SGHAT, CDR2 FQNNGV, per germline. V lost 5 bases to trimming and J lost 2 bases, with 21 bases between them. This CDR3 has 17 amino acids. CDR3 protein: CASSQWVSQRRQETQYF. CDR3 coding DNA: TGTGCCAGCAGCCAATGGGTAAGCCAGCGAAGACAAGAGACCCAGTACTTC.

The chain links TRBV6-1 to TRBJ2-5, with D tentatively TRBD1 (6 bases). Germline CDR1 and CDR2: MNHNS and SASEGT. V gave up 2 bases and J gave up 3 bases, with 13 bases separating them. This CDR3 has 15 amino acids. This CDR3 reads CASSEQDRYEETQYF. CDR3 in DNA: TGTGCCAGCAGTGAACAGGACAGATACGAAGAGACCCAGTACTTC.

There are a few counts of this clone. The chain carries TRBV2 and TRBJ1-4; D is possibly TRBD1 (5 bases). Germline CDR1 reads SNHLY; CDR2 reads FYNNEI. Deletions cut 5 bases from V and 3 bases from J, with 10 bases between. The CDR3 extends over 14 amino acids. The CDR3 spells CASSWQGANEKLFF. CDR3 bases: TGTGCCAGCAGTTGGCAGGGTGCTAATGAAAAACTGTTTTTT.

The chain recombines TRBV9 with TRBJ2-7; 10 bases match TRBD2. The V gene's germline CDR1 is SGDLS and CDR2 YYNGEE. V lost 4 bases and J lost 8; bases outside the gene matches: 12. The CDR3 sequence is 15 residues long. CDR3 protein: CASSYLGLAGAQQYF. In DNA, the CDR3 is TGTGCCAGCAGCTACCTCGGGCTAGCGGGGGCTCAGCAGTACTTC.